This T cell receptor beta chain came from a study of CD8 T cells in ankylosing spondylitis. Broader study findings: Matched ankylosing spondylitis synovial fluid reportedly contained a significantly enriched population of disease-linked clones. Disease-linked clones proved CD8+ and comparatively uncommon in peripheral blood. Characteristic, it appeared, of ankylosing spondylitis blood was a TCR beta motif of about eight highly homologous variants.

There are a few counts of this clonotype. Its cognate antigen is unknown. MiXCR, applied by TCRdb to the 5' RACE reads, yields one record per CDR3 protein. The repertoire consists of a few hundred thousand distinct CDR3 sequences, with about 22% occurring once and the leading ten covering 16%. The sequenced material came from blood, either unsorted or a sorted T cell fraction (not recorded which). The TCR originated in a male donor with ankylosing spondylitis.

CDR3 loop: CASSITRGREGYTF. Here the CDR3 DNA reads TGTGCCAGTAGTATAACCAGGGGGCGCGAGGGCTACACCTTC. This rearrangement joins TRBV19 to TRBJ1-2, with TRBD1 matching 8 bases. The germline V gene has CDR1 LNHDA and CDR2 SQIVND (reference sequence). Germline trimming cut 2 bases from V and 8 bases from J; bases unmatched to any gene: 7. This CDR3 is built from 14 residues.